This T cell receptor beta chain was recorded in a study of shared clonotypes between healthy human individuals. Data came from immunoSEQ multiplex PCR; TCRdb stores just in-frame clones and leaves some out. The table shows about 980,000 clones, with approximately 80% occurring only once. A CD45RA+ naive subset and a CD45RA-negative memory subset were split from CD4+ cells. The CDR3 loop spans 12 amino acids. V lost 10 bases, J lost 1 base, and 10 bases lay in between. CDR1 is WSHSY, CDR2 SAAADI, per germline. The sequence derives from a man younger than 35 in good health. The chain carries TRBV10-2 and TRBJ1-1, with D unresolved. The specimen was memory CD4+ T cells sorted from blood. Subset denoted: CD45RA-negative fraction. This CDR3 reads CATSRQNTEAFF. CDR3 nucleotides: TGCGCCACCTCTCGGCAGAACACTGAAGCTTTCTTT.